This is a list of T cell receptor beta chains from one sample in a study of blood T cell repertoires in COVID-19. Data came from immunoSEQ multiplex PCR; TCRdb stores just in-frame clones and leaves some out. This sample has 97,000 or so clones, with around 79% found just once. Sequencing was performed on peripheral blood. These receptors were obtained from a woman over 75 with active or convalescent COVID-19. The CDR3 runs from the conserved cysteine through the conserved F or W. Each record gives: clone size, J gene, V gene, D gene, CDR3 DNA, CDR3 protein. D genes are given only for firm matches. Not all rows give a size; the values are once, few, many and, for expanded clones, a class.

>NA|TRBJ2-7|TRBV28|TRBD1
TGTGCCAGCAGTTTTGATCAGGCCGGGTACAGGGGAACCTACGAGCAGTACTTC
CASSFDQAGYRGTYEQYF
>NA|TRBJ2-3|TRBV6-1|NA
TGTGCCAGCAGTGAAGCCGGTTATAGCACAGATACGCAGTATTTT
CASSEAGYSTDTQYF
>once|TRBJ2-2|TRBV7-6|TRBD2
TGTGCCAGCAGCCCCGGGGGGCTAGCGGGAGGAAAGTACACTGGGGAGCTGTTTTTT
CASSPGGLAGGKYTGELFF
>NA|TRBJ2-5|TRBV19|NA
TGTGCCAGTAATCCTCGGAGGGGTGGACAAGAGACCCAGTACTTC
CASNPRRGGQETQYF
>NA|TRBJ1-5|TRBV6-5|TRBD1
TGTGCCAGCAGTTGGGACAGGGGCAGCAATCAGCCCCAGCATTTT
CASSWDRGSNQPQHF
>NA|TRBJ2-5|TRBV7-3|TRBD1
TGTGCCAGCAGCGTGACAGGGCTGGAGACCCAGTACTTC
CASSVTGLETQYF
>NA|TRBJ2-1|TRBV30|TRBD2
TGTGCCTGGAGGTTTCTAGCGGGAAACAATGAGCAGTTCTTC
CAWRFLAGNNEQFF
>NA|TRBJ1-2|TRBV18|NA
TGTGCCAGCTCACCCCCGACAGGACATAGAGATGGCTACACCTTC
CASSPPTGHRDGYTF
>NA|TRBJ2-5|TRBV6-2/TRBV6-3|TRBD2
TGTGCCAGCAGTTACTCGAAGGGACTAGCGGTAAGAGAGACCCAGTACTTC
CASSYSKGLAVRETQYF
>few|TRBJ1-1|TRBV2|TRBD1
TGTGCCAGCAATCGTCCCGGGACAGGGGCGGGCACTGAAGCTTTCTTT
CASNRPGTGAGTEAFF
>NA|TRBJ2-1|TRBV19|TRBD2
TGTGCCAGTACGAGAACTAGCGGGAACAATGAGCAGTTCTTC
CASTRTSGNNEQFF
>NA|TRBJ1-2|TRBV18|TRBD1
TGTGCCAGCTCATCCTCAGCTCCGGGACAGAATGGCTACACCTTC
CASSSSAPGQNGYTF
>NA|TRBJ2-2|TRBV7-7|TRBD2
TGTGCTAGCAGCGCATACGGGACTAGCGGAACCGGGGAGCTGTTTTTT
CASSAYGTSGTGELFF
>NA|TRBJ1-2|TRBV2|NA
TGTGCCAGCAGTGAACAAGCGGCAGTAGATGGCTACACCTTC
CASSEQAAVDGYTF
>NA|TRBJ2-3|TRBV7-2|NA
TGTGCCAGCAGCTTAGCTTATACAGATACGCAGTATTTT
CASSLAYTDTQYF
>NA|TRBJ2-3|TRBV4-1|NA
TGCGCCAGCAGCCAAGGAGGCGGCGCCTTCCCCACAGATACGCAGTATTTT
CASSQGGGAFPTDTQYF
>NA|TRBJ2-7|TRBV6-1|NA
TGTGCCAGCAGCGCAGACAGGACCTACGAGCAGTACTTC
CASSADRTYEQYF
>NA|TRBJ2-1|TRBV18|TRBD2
TGTGCCAGCTCACCACCGGGGACTAGCTACAATGAGCAGTTCTTC
CASSPPGTSYNEQFF
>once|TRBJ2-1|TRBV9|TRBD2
TGTGCCAGCAGCGTAGTTAGCGGGAGATCGTTCTACAATGAGCAGTTCTTC
CASSVVSGRSFYNEQFF
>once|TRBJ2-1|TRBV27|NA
TGTGCCAGCAGCCGCAGGGACTTCTCCTACAATGAGCAGTTCTTC
CASSRRDFSYNEQFF
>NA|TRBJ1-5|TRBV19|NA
TGTGCCAGTAGAGCCGGGGGTAGCAATCAGCCCCAGCATTTT
CASRAGGSNQPQHF
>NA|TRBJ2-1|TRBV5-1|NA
TGCGCCAGCAGCTTGGACTCAGGGAACACCTACAATGAGCAGTTCTTC
CASSLDSGNTYNEQFF
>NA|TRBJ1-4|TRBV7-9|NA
TGTGCTTCAACTGCAACTAATGAAAAACTGTTTTTT
CASTATNEKLFF
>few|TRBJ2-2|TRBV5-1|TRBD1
TGTGCCAGCAGCCAGTTGGGACAGGGGGCGACCGGGGAGCTGTTTTTT
CASSQLGQGATGELFF
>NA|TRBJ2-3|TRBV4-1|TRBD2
TGCGCCAGCAGCCAAGAGGGGACGGGAGGAGTGGATACGCAGTATTTT
CASSQEGTGGVDTQYF
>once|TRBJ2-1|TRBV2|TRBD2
TGTGCCAGCAGTGACGTGGGGTCTAGCGGGCAGGCTGAGCAGTTCTTC
CASSDVGSSGQAEQFF
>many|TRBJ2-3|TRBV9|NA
TGTGCCAGCAGCCGTAGTTGGGACACAACCACAGATACGCAGTATTTT
CASSRSWDTTTDTQYF
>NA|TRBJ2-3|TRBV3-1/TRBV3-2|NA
TGTGCCAGCAGCCCCCCCCTAGGGGTAGGTACGCAGTATTTT
CASSPPLGVGTQYF
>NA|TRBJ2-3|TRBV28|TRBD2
TGTGCCAGCAGTTTAATTAGCGGGAGGCACACAGATACGCAGTATTTT
CASSLISGRHTDTQYF
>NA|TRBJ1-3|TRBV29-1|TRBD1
TGCAGCGTGCTACAGGGGGGCTCTGGAAACACCATATATTTT
CSVLQGGSGNTIYF
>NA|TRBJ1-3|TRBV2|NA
TGTGCCAGCAGTGAAATCCAGGGCTCTGGAAACACCATATATTTT
CASSEIQGSGNTIYF
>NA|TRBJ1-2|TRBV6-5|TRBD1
TGTGCCAGCAGACCCAGGACAGGTGGCTACACCTTC
CASRPRTGGYTF
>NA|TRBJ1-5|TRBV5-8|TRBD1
TGTGCCAGCAGCTCCGGACAGGGCCGCAATCAGCCCCAGCATTTT
CASSSGQGRNQPQHF
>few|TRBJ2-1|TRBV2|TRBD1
TGTGCCAGCAGTGAGTCTGGACAGGTTAGGAGTGAGCAGTTCTTC
CASSESGQVRSEQFF
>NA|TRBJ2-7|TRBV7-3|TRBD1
TGTGCCAGCAGCTTACGACAGGGGGTTGAGCAGTACTTC
CASSLRQGVEQYF
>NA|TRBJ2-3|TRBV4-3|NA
TGCGCCAGCAGCCAAGATTGGTCAGGGAATTTCGGTACAGATACGCAGTATTTT
CASSQDWSGNFGTDTQYF
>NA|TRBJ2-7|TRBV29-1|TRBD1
TGCAGCGCTGGGACAGACTACGAGCAGTACTTC
CSAGTDYEQYF
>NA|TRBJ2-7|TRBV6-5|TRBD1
TGTGCCAGCAAATCCGGGACAGGGGGCTACGAGCAGTACTTC
CASKSGTGGYEQYF
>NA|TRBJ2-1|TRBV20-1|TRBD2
TGCAGTGCTCGGACTAGCGGGCGTCAGTTCTTC
CSARTSGRQFF
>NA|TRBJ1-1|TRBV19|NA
TGTGCCAGTAGTATCGCTGGGCCTCAGCATGAAGCTTTCTTT
CASSIAGPQHEAFF